Included here is one TCR beta chain sequence, with context. What it binds is unknown. The germline V and J ends were trimmed by 1 base and 10 bases, with 14 bases remaining between them. This CDR3 contains 14 residues. CDR1 SGHVS and CDR2 FQNEAQ come from the germline V gene. As for time point: week 5, during vaccination. A single vaccine dose contained 300 ug of mutant IDH1 20-mer peptide, and topical imiquimod was used with it. New astrocytomas of WHO grade 3 or 4 that were IDH1-mutant and ATRX-lost were found in the donors. The record originates from a study of a mutant IDH1 vaccine in newly diagnosed glioma. Study details: During weeks 1, 3, 5, 7, 11, 15, 19 and 23, patients received eight vaccinations. Previous care, which was radiotherapy, temozolomide, or both, most often involved both.

Sequenced by immunoSEQ multiplex PCR; TCRdb stores in-frame clones only, minus some. The sample gives approximately 32,000 clones, roughly 54% of which show up once; 9.5% to 12% is in the top ten. J is TRBJ2-1 and V is TRBV7-8; D call uncertain. The sequencing here drew on PBMCs, taken from a glioma patient whose treatment included an IDH1 peptide vaccine. This clonotype was obtained from a young woman with glioma. The CDR3 DNA follows: TGTGCCAGCAGCTTAGAAGGGTTCTCAGCCGAGCAGTTCTTC. Its protein is CASSLEGFSAEQFF.